A selection of T cell receptor beta chains follows, all from one sample in a study of technical replicates of blood from several donors. Using immunoSEQ multiplex PCR, the repertoire was profiled, and TCRdb retains in-frame clones only, with some absent. Counted here are tens of thousands of clones, approximately 97% occurring once; the ten biggest clones make up around 0.2%. Specimen: T cells isolated from PBMCs. The origin of the receptors is a human donor in good health. CDR3s include the opening cysteine and the closing phenylalanine or tryptophan. D genes are given only for firm matches. A clone size is listed for some rows: how often the clone was seen (once, few, many), or a class if it is expanded.

cdr3_nt	cdr3_aa	d_call	j_call	v_call	clone_size
TGTGCCAGCAGTGAAAGGGGGCTCTACAATCAGCCCCAGCATTTT	CASSERGLYNQPQHF	TRBD1	TRBJ1-5	TRBV6-1	-
TGTGCCAGCAGTGAAAAGCGGGGGGGTGCAGATACGCAGTATTTT	CASSEKRGGADTQYF	TRBD2	TRBJ2-3	TRBV6-4	-
TGTGCCAGCAGCCTAGGCGGCGACAGGTTGGGTAGGGTGTTTTTT	CASSLGGDRLGRVFF	-	TRBJ2-2	TRBV7-2	-
TGTGCCAGCAGTCAAGGGGGGGGCCTTAGCTCCTACAATGAGCAGTTCTTC	CASSQGGGLSSYNEQFF	-	TRBJ2-1	TRBV27	-
TGTGCCTGGAGTGTAGGTGTTTTGGGACAGGAGGCGACCGTCCCCCAGCATTTT	CAWSVGVLGQEATVPQHF	TRBD1	TRBJ1-5	TRBV30	-
TGTGCCAGTAGTCAAGGGGCGCGGACTGAAGCTTTCTTT	CASSQGARTEAFF	-	TRBJ1-1	TRBV19	-
TGTGCCAGAAGCTTGGTTCAGGGGGAAGAGAGAGGCTACACCTTC	CARSLVQGEERGYTF	TRBD1	TRBJ1-2	TRBV5-3	-
TGTGCCAGCACCCTACAATCGGGCTCCTACGAGCAGTACTTC	CASTLQSGSYEQYF	-	TRBJ2-7	TRBV7-3	-
TGTGCCAGCAGGCCCCACCAGACAGGGTCTTACGGCTACACCTTC	CASRPHQTGSYGYTF	TRBD1	TRBJ1-2	TRBV6-5	-
TGTGCCAGCAGGGACAGGCAAACGGACGGCTACACCTTC	CASRDRQTDGYTF	TRBD1	TRBJ1-2	TRBV6-5	-
TGTGCCAGCAGCACTAGGGAGGGGTCCCGCTACGAGCAGTACTTC	CASSTREGSRYEQYF	TRBD2	TRBJ2-7	TRBV27	-
TGTGCCAGCAGCTTAGGGGGGGGTTCCTACGAGCAGTACTTC	CASSLGGGSYEQYF	TRBD2	TRBJ2-7	TRBV7-9	once
TGTGCCAGCAGTGAAGCTGGGCTCCCCAATGAGCAGTTCTTC	CASSEAGLPNEQFF	-	TRBJ2-1	TRBV25-1	-
TGTGCCAGCAGCAAAATAACCGGGGGGGTTCGAGGAAACACCATATATTTT	CASSKITGGVRGNTIYF	-	TRBJ1-3	TRBV21-1	-
TGTGCCAGCAGTGGGAGGTCCTTGAACACTGAAGCTTTCTTT	CASSGRSLNTEAFF	-	TRBJ1-1	TRBV6-1	-
TGCGCCAGCAGCTTATCTAGCGGGAGTTCCTACGAGCAGTACTTC	CASSLSSGSSYEQYF	TRBD2	TRBJ2-7	TRBV5-1	once
TGTGCCACCAGCAGAGATAACAGGGCACTAAATCAGCCCCAGCATTTT	CATSRDNRALNQPQHF	-	TRBJ1-5	TRBV15	-
TGTGCCAGCAGTGGGGCAGGGGAGTCCTACGAGCAGTACTTC	CASSGAGESYEQYF	-	TRBJ2-7	TRBV6-1	-
TGTGCCAGCAGTCGAGAGTTCTACGAGCAGTACTTC	CASSREFYEQYF	-	TRBJ2-7	TRBV28	-
TGTGCCAGCAGCAAAAAAACAGGGGGCGATGAGCAGTTCTTC	CASSKKTGGDEQFF	TRBD1	TRBJ2-1	TRBV5-4	-
TGCGCCAGCAGCTTGGCAGGTAGATCCCAAGAGACCCAGTACTTC	CASSLAGRSQETQYF	-	TRBJ2-5	TRBV5-1	-
TGTGCCAGCAGTGTAAGCACAGATACGCAGTATTTT	CASSVSTDTQYF	-	TRBJ2-3	TRBV2	once
TGTGCCTGGAGTGTACGCAGGGTTCGTTCACCCCTCCACTTT	CAWSVRRVRSPLHF	-	TRBJ1-6	TRBV30	-
TGTGCCAGCAGTGGGGACAGGGGAGGGGTATTATATGGCTACACCTTC	CASSGDRGGVLYGYTF	TRBD1	TRBJ1-2	TRBV25-1	-
TGTGCCTCCACGGGACAGCTGAATTCACCCCTCCACTTT	CASTGQLNSPLHF	TRBD1	TRBJ1-6	TRBV30	-
TGTGCCAGCTCACCACCGGACAGCTTGAACACTGAAGCTTTCTTT	CASSPPDSLNTEAFF	-	TRBJ1-1	TRBV18	-
TGTGCCAGCAGCCCCGGGGGCACAGATACGCAGTATTTT	CASSPGGTDTQYF	-	TRBJ2-3	TRBV7-3	-
TGTGCCAGCAGCCCCGTCCCCCTTAATGAAAAACTGTTTTTT	CASSPVPLNEKLFF	-	TRBJ1-4	TRBV7-9	once
TGTGCCAGCAGCCAAGTTAGCGGGGGACAGTTCGAATACGAGCAGTACTTC	CASSQVSGGQFEYEQYF	TRBD2	TRBJ2-7	TRBV14	-
TGCGCCAGCAGCTTAAGCGGGCCGACCGCAGATACGCAGTATTTT	CASSLSGPTADTQYF	-	TRBJ2-3	TRBV5-1	-
TGTGCCAGCAGTTTATTTTCAGACAGGGCGGGACAGCCCCAGCATTTT	CASSLFSDRAGQPQHF	TRBD1	TRBJ1-5	TRBV27	-
TGTGCCAGCAGCTCCTTGGGGCTAGCGGGAGATACTCCCCGGGAGCTGTTTTTT	CASSSLGLAGDTPRELFF	TRBD2	TRBJ2-2	TRBV13	-
TGTGCCAGCAGTTCACAGGGCCCGACCCAGCCCCAGCATTTT	CASSSQGPTQPQHF	-	TRBJ1-5	TRBV6-5	-
TGTGCCATCTCGACTAGCGGGAATCAAGAGACCCAGTACTTC	CAISTSGNQETQYF	TRBD2	TRBJ2-5	TRBV10-3	-
TGTGCCAGCAGCCCCAGCTCCTACAATGAGCAGTTCTTC	CASSPSSYNEQFF	-	TRBJ2-1	TRBV11-2	-
TGTGCTAGTGGCCCGGCAACAGGGAACGGCTACACCTTC	CASGPATGNGYTF	-	TRBJ1-2	TRBV12-5	-
TGTGCCAGCAGCACACTAGCGGGGGGGCCCCCCGGGGAGCTGTTTTTT	CASSTLAGGPPGELFF	TRBD2	TRBJ2-2	TRBV5-4	-
TGCGCCAGCAGCTTTGTAACAGGAGGGGAGACCCAGTACTTC	CASSFVTGGETQYF	-	TRBJ2-5	TRBV5-1	-
TGTGCCAGCAGCTTAGACCTAGGTTTGACTACTGAAGCTTTCTTT	CASSLDLGLTTEAFF	-	TRBJ1-1	TRBV7-2	-
TGTGCCAGCACGGGACAGGGTTTCCTTAGCAATCAGCCCCAGCATTTT	CASTGQGFLSNQPQHF	TRBD1	TRBJ1-5	TRBV2	-